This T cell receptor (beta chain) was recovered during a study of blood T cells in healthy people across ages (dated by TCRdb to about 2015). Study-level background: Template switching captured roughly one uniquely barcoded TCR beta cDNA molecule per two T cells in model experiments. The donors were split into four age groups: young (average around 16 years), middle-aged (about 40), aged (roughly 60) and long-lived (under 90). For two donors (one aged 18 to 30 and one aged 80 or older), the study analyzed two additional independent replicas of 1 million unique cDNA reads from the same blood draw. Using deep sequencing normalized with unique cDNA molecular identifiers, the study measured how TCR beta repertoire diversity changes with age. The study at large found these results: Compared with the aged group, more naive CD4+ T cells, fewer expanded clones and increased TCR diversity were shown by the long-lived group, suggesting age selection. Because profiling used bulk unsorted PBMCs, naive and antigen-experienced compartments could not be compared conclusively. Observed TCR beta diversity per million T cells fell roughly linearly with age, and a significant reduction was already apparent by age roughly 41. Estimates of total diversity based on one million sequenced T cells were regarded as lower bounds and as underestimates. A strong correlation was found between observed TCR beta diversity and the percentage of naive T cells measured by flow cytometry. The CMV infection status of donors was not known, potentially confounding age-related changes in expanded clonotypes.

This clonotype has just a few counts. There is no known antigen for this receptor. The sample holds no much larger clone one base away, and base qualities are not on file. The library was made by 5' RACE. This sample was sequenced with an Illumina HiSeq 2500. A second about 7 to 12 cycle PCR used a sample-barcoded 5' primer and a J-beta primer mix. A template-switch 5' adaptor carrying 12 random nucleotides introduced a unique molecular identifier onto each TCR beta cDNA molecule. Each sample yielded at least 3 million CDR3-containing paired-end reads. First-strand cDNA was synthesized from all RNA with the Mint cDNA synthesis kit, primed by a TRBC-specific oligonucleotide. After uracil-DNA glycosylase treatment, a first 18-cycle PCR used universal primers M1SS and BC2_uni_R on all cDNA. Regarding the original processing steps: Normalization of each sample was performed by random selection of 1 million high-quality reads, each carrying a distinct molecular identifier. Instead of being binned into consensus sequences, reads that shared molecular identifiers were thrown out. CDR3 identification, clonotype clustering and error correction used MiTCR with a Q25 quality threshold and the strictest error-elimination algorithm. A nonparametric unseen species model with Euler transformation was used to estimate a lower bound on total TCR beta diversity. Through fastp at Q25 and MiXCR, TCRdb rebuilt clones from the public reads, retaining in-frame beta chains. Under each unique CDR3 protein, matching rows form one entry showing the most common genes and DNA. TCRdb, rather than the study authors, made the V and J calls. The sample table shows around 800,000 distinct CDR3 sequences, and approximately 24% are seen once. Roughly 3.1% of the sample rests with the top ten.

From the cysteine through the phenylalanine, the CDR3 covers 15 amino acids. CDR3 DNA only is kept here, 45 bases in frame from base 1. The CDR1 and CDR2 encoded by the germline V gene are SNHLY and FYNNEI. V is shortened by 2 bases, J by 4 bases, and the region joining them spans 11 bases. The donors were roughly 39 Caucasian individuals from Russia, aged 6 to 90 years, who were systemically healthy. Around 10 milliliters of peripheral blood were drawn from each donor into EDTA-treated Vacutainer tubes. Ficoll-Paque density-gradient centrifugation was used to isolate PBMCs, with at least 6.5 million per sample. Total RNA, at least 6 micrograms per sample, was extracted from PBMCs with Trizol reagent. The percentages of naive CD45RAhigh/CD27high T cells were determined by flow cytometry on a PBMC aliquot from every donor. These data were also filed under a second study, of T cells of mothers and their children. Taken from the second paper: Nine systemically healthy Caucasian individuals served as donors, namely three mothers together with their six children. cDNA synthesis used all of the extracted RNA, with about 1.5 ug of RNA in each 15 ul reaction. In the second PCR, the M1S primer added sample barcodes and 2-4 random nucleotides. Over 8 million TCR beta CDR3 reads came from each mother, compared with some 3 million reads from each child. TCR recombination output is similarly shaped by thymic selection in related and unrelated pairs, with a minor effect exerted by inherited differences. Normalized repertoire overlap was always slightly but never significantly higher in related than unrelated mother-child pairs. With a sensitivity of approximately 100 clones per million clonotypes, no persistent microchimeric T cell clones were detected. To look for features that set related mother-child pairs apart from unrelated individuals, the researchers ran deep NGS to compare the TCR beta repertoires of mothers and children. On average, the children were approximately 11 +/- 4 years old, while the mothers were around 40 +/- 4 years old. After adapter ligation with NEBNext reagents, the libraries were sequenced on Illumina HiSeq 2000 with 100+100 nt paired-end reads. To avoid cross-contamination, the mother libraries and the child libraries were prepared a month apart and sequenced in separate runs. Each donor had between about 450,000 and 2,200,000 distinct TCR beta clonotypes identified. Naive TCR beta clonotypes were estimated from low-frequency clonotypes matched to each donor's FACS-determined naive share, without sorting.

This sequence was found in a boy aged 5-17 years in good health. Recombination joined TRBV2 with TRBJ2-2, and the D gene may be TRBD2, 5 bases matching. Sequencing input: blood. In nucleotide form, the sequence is TGTGCCAGCAGTGAAAGAGGGCCGAGCACCGGGGAGCTGTTTTTT. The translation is CASSERGPSTGELFF. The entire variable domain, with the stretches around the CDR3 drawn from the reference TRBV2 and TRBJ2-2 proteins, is EPEVTQTPSHQVTQMGQEVILRCVPISNHLYFYWYRQILGQKVEFLVSFYNNEISEKSEIFDDQFSVERPDGSNFTLKIRSTKLEDSAMYFCASSERGPSTGELFFGEGSRLTVL.